This T cell receptor (beta chain) was captured by sequencing in a study of blood T cell repertoires in COVID-19. On the study more broadly: Samples representing acute and convalescent COVID-19 were sourced from the United States, Italy and Spain. PBMCs, B-cell-depleted T cells, or T cells provided the cDNA or gDNA that made up the material.

Sequenced by immunoSEQ multiplex PCR; TCRdb stores in-frame clones only, minus some. The table shows 180,000 or so clones, with just over 85% occurring only once. The germline V gene has CDR1 SGHTA and CDR2 FQGNSA. Between the trimmed V and J ends, which lost 1 base and 4 bases, there was a span of 11 bases. CDR3 length: 15 residues. The TCR was taken from a man between 60 and 75 years old with acute or convalescent COVID-19. This chain links TRBV7-2 with TRBJ2-1; tentative D call: TRBD2 (6 bases). Sequencing was performed on peripheral blood. In DNA, the CDR3 is TGTGCCAGCAGCTTAGTCTGGGGGGAATACAATGAGCAGTTCTTC. Protein: CASSLVWGEYNEQFF.